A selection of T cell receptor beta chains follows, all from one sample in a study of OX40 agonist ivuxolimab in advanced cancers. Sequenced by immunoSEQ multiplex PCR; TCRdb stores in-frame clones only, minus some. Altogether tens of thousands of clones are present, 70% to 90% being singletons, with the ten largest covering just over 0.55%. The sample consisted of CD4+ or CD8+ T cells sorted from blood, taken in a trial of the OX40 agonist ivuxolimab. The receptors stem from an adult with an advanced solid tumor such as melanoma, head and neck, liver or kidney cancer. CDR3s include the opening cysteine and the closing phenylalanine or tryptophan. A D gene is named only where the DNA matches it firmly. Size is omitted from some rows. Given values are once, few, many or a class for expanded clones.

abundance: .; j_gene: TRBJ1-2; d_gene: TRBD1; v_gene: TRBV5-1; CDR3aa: CASSRDSGYGYTF; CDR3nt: TGCGCCAGCAGCAGGGACAGCGGCTATGGCTACACCTTC
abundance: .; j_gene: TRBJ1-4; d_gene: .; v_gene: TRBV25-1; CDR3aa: CASKDGATNEKLFF; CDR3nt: TGTGCCAGCAAGGACGGTGCAACTAATGAAAAACTGTTTTTT
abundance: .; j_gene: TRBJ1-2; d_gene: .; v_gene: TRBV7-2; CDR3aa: CASSLPGTAEGYTF; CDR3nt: TGTGCCAGCAGCCTACCCGGGACGGCGGAGGGCTACACCTTC
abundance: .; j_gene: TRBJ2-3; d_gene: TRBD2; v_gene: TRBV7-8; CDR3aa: CASSLVGGGAADTQYF; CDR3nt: TGTGCCAGCAGCTTAGTCGGCGGGGGGGCGGCAGATACGCAGTATTTT
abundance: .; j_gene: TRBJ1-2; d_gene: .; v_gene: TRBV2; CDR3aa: CASSSRDKHGYTF; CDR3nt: TGTGCCAGCAGTTCCCGGGACAAACATGGCTACACCTTC
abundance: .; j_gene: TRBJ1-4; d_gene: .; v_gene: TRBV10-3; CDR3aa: CAISFSTEQLFF; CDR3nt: TGTGCCATCAGTTTTTCGACAGAGCAACTGTTTTTT
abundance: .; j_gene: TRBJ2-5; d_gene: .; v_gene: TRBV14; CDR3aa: CASSQVETQYF; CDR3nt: TGTGCCAGCAGCCAAGTCGAGACCCAGTACTTC
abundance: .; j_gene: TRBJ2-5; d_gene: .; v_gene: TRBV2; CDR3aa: CASSDKGGVETQYF; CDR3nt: TGTGCCAGCAGTGATAAGGGGGGCGTGGAGACCCAGTACTTC
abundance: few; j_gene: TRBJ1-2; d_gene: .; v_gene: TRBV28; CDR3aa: CASRGATGEVLYRGYTF; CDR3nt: TGTGCCAGCAGAGGGGCGACGGGGGAGGTCCTATATCGTGGCTACACCTTC
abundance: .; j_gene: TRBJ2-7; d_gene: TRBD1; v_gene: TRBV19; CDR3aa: CASSTGTGYYEQYF; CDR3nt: TGTGCCAGTAGCACCGGGACAGGGTACTACGAGCAGTACTTC
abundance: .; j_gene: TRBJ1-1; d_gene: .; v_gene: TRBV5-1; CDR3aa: CASSLAVAEAAFF; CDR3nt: TGCGCCAGCAGCTTGGCCGTGGCGGAAGCAGCTTTCTTT
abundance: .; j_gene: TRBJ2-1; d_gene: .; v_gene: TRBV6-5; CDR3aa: CASTRVGRNEQFF; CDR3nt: TGTGCCAGCACCCGGGTAGGTCGCAATGAGCAGTTCTTC
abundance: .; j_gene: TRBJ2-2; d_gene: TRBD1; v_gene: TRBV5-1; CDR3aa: CASSLLRQGATNTGELFF; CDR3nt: TGCGCCAGCAGCTTGCTAAGACAGGGGGCGACGAACACCGGGGAGCTGTTTTTT
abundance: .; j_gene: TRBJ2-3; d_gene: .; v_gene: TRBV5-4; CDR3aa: CASSDYTDTQYF; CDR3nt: TGTGCCAGCAGCGATTACACAGATACGCAGTATTTT
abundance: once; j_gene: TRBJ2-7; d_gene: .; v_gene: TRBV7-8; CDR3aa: CASSPVGAYEQYF; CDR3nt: TGTGCCAGCAGCCCCGTCGGAGCCTACGAGCAGTACTTC
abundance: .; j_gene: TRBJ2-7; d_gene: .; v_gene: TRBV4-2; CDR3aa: CASSQDRYYEQYF; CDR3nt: TGTGCCAGCAGCCAAGACCGATACTACGAGCAGTACTTC
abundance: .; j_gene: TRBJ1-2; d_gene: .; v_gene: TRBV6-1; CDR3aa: CASSGGYGYTF; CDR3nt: TGTGCCAGCAGCGGGGGATATGGCTACACCTTC
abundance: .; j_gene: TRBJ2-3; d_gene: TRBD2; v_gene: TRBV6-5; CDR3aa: CASRPSLGLAVSYF; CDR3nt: TGTGCCAGCAGACCCTCACTGGGACTAGCGGTTTCGTATTTT
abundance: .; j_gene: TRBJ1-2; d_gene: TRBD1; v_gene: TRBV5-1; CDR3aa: CASSLTGDNYGYTF; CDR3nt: TGCGCCAGCAGCTTAACAGGGGATAATTATGGCTACACCTTC
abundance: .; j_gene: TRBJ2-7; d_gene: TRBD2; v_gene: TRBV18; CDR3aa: CASYSGTSGGEPYEQYF; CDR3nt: TGTGCCAGCTACTCCGGGACTAGCGGGGGTGAACCCTACGAGCAGTACTTC
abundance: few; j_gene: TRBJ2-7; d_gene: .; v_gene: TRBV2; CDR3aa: CASSEDSYYEQYF; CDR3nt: TGTGCCAGCAGTGAGGACAGCTACTACGAGCAGTACTTC
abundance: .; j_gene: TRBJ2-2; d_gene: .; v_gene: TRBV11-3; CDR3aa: CASSLTGNANTGELFF; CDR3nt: TGTGCCAGCAGCTTAACAGGGAACGCGAACACCGGGGAGCTGTTTTTT
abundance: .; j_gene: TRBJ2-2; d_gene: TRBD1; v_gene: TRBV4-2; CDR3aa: CASSQRQGYTGELFF; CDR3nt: TGTGCCAGCAGCCAAAGACAGGGGTATACCGGGGAGCTGTTTTTT
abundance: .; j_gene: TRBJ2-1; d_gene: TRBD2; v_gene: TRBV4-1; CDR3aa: CASSQARWTSGGAYNEQFF; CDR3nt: TGCGCCAGCAGCCAGGCCCGGTGGACTAGCGGGGGGGCCTACAATGAGCAGTTCTTC
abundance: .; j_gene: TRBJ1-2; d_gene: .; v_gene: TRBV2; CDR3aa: CASSLSGNAYGYTF; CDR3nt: TGTGCCAGCAGTCTTTCCGGGAACGCTTATGGCTACACCTTC
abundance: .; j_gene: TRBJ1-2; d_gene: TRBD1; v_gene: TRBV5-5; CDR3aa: CASSQTGVGGYTF; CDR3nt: TGTGCCAGCAGCCAGACAGGGGTGGGCGGCTACACCTTC
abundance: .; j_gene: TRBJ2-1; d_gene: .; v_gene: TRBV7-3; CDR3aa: CASSLQATNEQFF; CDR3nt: TGTGCCAGCAGCTTGCAGGCGACGAATGAGCAGTTCTTC